This T cell receptor beta chain came from a study of T cells after yellow fever vaccination. Of note for this clonotype: The antigen remains undetermined.

TCRdb fed the 5' RACE reads into MiXCR, producing one record per CDR3 protein. The data contain some 320,000 distinct CDR3 sequences, about 10% of them seen just once; the ten biggest clones take up 3% to 3.5%. Study-wide findings and caveats: Post-booster repertoires again held most primary-vaccination clones (about 95% CD4, 75% to 90% CD8). Only a minor proportion of clonotypes was detected across both CD4 and CD8 compartments. Contaminants from the bulk population, in the form of abundant clonotypes, could be found in FACS-sorted repertoires.

The CDR3 is made up of 13 amino acids. Germline assignment: CDR1 KGHSH and CDR2 LQKENI. The V end was cut by 3 bases, the J end by 9 bases, with 15 bases between. The clonotype comes from a man between 18 and 29 years old who received the YFV17D yellow fever vaccine. The chain carries TRBV18 and TRBJ2-7; tentative D call: TRBD2 (6 bases). This material consisted of CD4+ T cells sorted from PBMCs, taken 45 days after the yellow fever booster vaccination. The CDR3 loop reads CASSPHSFGRQYF. For the CDR3, the DNA is TGTGCCAGCTCACCTCACAGTTTCGGGAGGCAGTACTTC.